This entry describes one TCR beta chain. TCRdb independently ran MiXCR on the RACE reads; one entry per CDR3 protein. The data hold about 190,000 distinct CDR3 sequences, with about 25% observed a single time. Germline V gene sequence: CDR1 ENHRY, CDR2 SYGVKD. V trimming: 11 bases; J trimming: 0 bases; junction bases outside the gene matches: 10. The CDR3 loop spans 15 amino acids. Described time point: patch test 3, about 24 weeks after DPC sensitization. Treatment noted: therapeutic diphenylcyclopropenone sensitization with weekly scalp DPC. This record comes from a study of human T cells and chemical hapten exposure. Whole-study context: Mostly female, the patients presented with alopecia areata, totalis or universalis.

Sequencing used whole blood, obtained in connection with sensitization to the hapten diphenylcyclopropenone (DPC). This TCR was sampled from a woman between 35 and 50 years old with alopecia areata. Some clones in this sample may be carry-over from other donors' samples. This chain connects TRBV10-3 to TRBJ2-3, with 8 bases identical to TRBD2. The CDR3 sequence: CALWAGGTSTDTQYF. CDR3 DNA: TGTGCCTTGTGGGCGGGGGGCACTAGCACAGATACGCAGTATTTT.